This paragraph reports one T cell receptor beta chain. About 10 milliliters was the volume of peripheral blood drawn from each donor. The CDR3 length is 16 residues. Germline V gene sequence: CDR1 DFQATT, CDR2 SNEGSKA (reference sequence). The junction had 6 bases not matched to a gene; V was cut back by 3 bases and J by 0 bases. This sample is part of a study of blood T cells in healthy people across ages. The use of a sample-barcoded 5' primer and a J-beta primer mix characterized a second PCR of 7 to 11 cycles. The yield of each sample was at least 3 million CDR3-containing paired-end reads. TCRdb reprocessed the 5' RACE reads with MiXCR, giving one entry per CDR3 protein. The sample holds some 550,000 distinct CDR3 sequences, around 48% seen once.

This clonotype was obtained from an elderly man in good health. Sequenced sample: blood. This chain connects TRBV20-1 to TRBJ2-1; 9 bases map to TRBD2. The CDR3 sequence is CSASGAGGLSYNEQFF. The CDR3 coding sequence is TGCAGTGCTAGTGGGGCGGGGGGGCTCTCCTACAATGAGCAGTTCTTC.